These 15 T cell receptor beta chains were sequenced from one sample in a study of OX40 agonist ivuxolimab in advanced cancers. Sequencing used immunoSEQ multiplex PCR; TCRdb keeps in-frame clones, though not all of them. The profile shows 40,000 to 45,000 clones, roughly nine tenths of them singletons. Specimen: CD4+ or CD8+ T cells sorted from blood, collected in a trial of the OX40 agonist ivuxolimab. These TCRs come from an adult with an advanced solid tumor such as melanoma, head and neck, liver or kidney cancer.

This chain joins TRBV9 and TRBJ1-4; D unresolved. CDR3 size: 15 residues. V lost 4 bases to trimming and J lost 5 bases, with 15 bases between them. Germline CDR1 SGDLS, CDR2 YYNGEE. The CDR3 DNA is TGTGCCAGCAGCACCTCCGGGAGTCAGAATGAAAAACTGTTTTTT. This codes for CASSTSGSQNEKLFF.

Here the CDR3 DNA reads TGTGCCAGCAGCCAAGTTTTAGGGATGGTGTCGGGGACCCAGTACTTC. Amino acids: CASSQVLGMVSGTQYF. V usage is TRBV14 and J usage is TRBJ2-5; the D is unclear. Germline V gives CDR1 SGHDN, CDR2 FVKESK. Deletions cut 1 base from V and 7 bases from J, with 19 bases between. The CDR3 consists of 16 residues. Drawing the rest from reference TRBV14 and TRBJ2-5, the complete variable domain is EAGVTQFPSHSVIEKGQTVTLRCDPISGHDNLYWYRRVMGKEIKFLLHFVKESKQDESGMPNNRFLAERTGGTYSTLKVQPAELEDSGVYFCASSQVLGMVSGTQYFGPGTRLLVL.

This chain joins TRBV6-5 and TRBJ1-1; D remains ambiguous. CDR3 size: 13 residues. Trimming removed 5 bases at V and 6 bases at J, with 13 bases between. Per the germline V gene, CDR1 is MNHEY and CDR2 is SVGAGI. DNA for the CDR3: TGTGCCAGCAGTCATAAAGCGGGCGCTGAAGCTTTCTTT. This translates into CASSHKAGAEAFF.

The rearrangement uses TRBV11-2 and TRBJ2-7, with 8 positions matching TRBD2. Germline CDR1 reads SGHAT; CDR2 reads FQNNGV. The CDR3 has 17 amino acids. V shed 5 bases and J 1 base; nucleotides not matched to a gene: 13. The CDR3 here is CASSPTNQRGTSYEQYF. CDR3 nucleotides: TGTGCCAGCAGCCCCACTAATCAGCGGGGGACTTCCTACGAGCAGTACTTC.

The chain employs TRBV25-1 and TRBJ1-1; possibly TRBD1 for D (6 bases). Germline CDR1 reads MGHDK; CDR2 reads SYGVNS. The V end was cut by 0 bases, the J end by 5 bases, with 19 bases between. The length of the CDR3 is 17 residues. Written as DNA, the CDR3 is TGTGCCAGCAGTGAATATAATGCACTCGGGACAAGGACTGAAGCTTTCTTT. Translating gives CASSEYNALGTRTEAFF.

The V gene is TRBV28, the J gene TRBJ2-1; D not certain. CDR3 size: 12 residues. Germline V gives CDR1 MDHEN, CDR2 SYDVKM. Deletions cut 8 bases from V and 3 bases from J, with 8 bases between. The CDR3 region is CASWTDYNEQFF. CDR3 coding DNA: TGTGCCAGCTGGACCGACTACAATGAGCAGTTCTTC.

This clone was seen only once. The V call is TRBV6-6, the J call TRBJ1-2; 9 bases are a match to TRBD1. The CDR3 runs to 16 residues. Trimming cost V 0 bases and J 3 bases; bases outside gene matches: 5. Germline V gene lookup returns CDR1 MNHNY and CDR2 SVGAGI (reference sequence). The CDR3 nucleotides are TGTGCCAGCAGTTACTCGGCGGGACAGGGAGACTATGGCTACACCTTC. Translating gives CASSYSAGQGDYGYTF.

The rearrangement uses TRBV30 and TRBJ1-1; 12 bases line up with TRBD1. This CDR3 has 15 amino acids. Germline CDR1 GTSNPN, CDR2 SVGIG (reference sequence). V gave up 3 bases and J gave up 5 bases; unmatched junction bases: 7. This CDR3 reads CAWSTGTGGRTEAFF. CDR3 DNA sequence: TGTGCCTGGAGCACCGGGACAGGGGGCCGAACTGAAGCTTTCTTT.

This clone was recorded once. The rearrangement joins TRBV5-4 to TRBJ2-1, with TRBD2 matching 10 bases. The ends lost 2 bases at V and 8 bases at J; junction bases unmatched: 4. Germline-derived CDR1 and CDR2 are SGHNT and YYREEE (reference sequence). The CDR3 spans 14 residues. This CDR3 reads CASSLGLAGDEQFF. In DNA, the CDR3 is TGTGCCAGCAGCTTAGGCCTAGCGGGAGATGAGCAGTTCTTC.

This clone was counted at least ten times. The gene calls are TRBV11-1 and TRBJ2-5, with 10 bases lining up with TRBD1. V lost 4 bases and J lost 2; bases outside the gene matches: 4. Looked up from germline, CDR1 is SGHAT and CDR2 is FQDESV (reference sequence). This CDR3 is built from 15 residues. This CDR3 is CASSSDRGGQETQYF. The CDR3, as DNA: TGTGCCAGCAGCTCGGACAGGGGGGGGCAAGAGACCCAGTACTTC. The whole variable domain, remainder taken from reference TRBV11-1 and TRBJ2-5, is EAEVAQSPRYKITEKSQAVAFWCDPISGHATLYWYRQILGQGPELLVQFQDESVVDDSQLPKDRFSAERLKGVDSTLKIQPAELGDSAMYLCASSSDRGGQETQYFGPGTRLLVL.

The V gene is TRBV7-3, the J gene TRBJ2-1; 10 bases map to TRBD2. Germline trimming cut 4 bases from V and 4 bases from J; bases unmatched to any gene: 4. Germline V lookup: CDR1 SGHTA, CDR2 FQGTGA. The CDR3 totals 15 residues. The CDR3: CASSSGLARYNEQFF. Written as DNA, the CDR3 is TGTGCCAGCAGCTCGGGACTAGCGAGGTACAATGAGCAGTTCTTC.

CDR3: CASSLIEAGPDEQYF. For the CDR3, the DNA is TGTGCCAGCAGCCTCATCGAGGCTGGTCCCGACGAGCAGTACTTC. The V gene is TRBV7-9, the J gene TRBJ2-7; D unclear. The CDR3 totals 15 residues. Trimming removed 5 bases at V and 5 bases at J, with 19 bases between. The V gene's germline CDR1 is SEHNR and CDR2 FQNEAQ (reference sequence). The variable domain in full, completed from reference TRBV7-9 and TRBJ2-7, reads DTGVSQNPRHKITKRGQNVTFRCDPISEHNRLYWYRQTLGQGPEFLTYFQNEAQLEKSRLLSDRFSAERPKGSFSTLEIQRTEQGDSAMYLCASSLIEAGPDEQYFGPGTRLTVT.

The J gene is TRBJ2-7, the V gene TRBV6-1; TRBD2 is a possible D gene (5 bases). V was pared by 8 bases and J by 2 bases, with 16 bases between. The CDR3 runs to 14 residues. Per germline, CDR1 MNHNS and CDR2 SASEGT. The DNA for the CDR3 is TGTGCCAGCGGGAGTCACGAAGGGACCTACGAGCAGTACTTC. Its protein product is CASGSHEGTYEQYF.

The V call is TRBV6-1, the J call TRBJ2-1, with 8 nucleotides matching TRBD1. The V segment lost 3 bases and the J segment 3 bases; nucleotides outside the gene matches: 4. The CDR3 is made up of 15 amino acids. Germline V lookup: CDR1 MNHNS, CDR2 SASEGT. The CDR3, as DNA: TGTGCCAGCAGTGATGGGACAGGTATCTACAATGAGCAGTTCTTC. Translating it yields CASSDGTGIYNEQFF.

The chain has TRBV9 and TRBJ2-1, with a possible D match to TRBD1 (6 bases). The germline V gene encodes CDR1 SGDLS and CDR2 YYNGEE. The CDR3 is made up of 13 amino acids. Between the trimmed V and J ends, which lost 1 base and 8 bases, there was a span of 10 bases. CDR3 in DNA: TGTGCCAGCAGCGTACCAGGGGCCGATGAGCAGTTCTTC. This encodes CASSVPGADEQFF.